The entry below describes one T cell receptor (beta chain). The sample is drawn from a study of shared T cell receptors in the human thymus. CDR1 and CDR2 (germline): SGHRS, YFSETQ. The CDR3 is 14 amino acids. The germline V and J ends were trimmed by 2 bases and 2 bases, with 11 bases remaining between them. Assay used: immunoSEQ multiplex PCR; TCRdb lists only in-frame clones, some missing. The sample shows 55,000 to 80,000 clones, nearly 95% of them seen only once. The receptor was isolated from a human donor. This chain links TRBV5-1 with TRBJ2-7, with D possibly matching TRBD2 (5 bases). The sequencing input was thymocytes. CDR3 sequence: CASSFRTETYEQYF. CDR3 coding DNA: TGCGCCAGCAGCTTTAGGACTGAAACCTACGAGCAGTACTTC. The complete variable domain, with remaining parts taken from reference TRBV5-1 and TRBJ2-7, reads KAGVTQTPRYLIKTRGQQVTLSCSPISGHRSVSWYQQTPGQGLQFLFEYFSETQRNKGNFPGRFSGRQFSNSRSEMNVSTLELGDSALYLCASSFRTETYEQYFGPGTRLTVT.